This entry is about one T cell receptor (beta chain). This entry belongs to a study of control samples from healthy donors and cancer patients. Only in-frame clones appear in the TCRdb table, and some are missing; sequencing was by immunoSEQ multiplex PCR. The sample lists more than 95,000 clones, more than 75% occurring once. CDR1 MNHEY and CDR2 SVGEGT come from the germline V gene. Trimming removed 5 bases from V and 5 bases from J; junction bases left unmatched: 11. The CDR3 covers 15 residues. The sample taken for sequencing was blood. The sequence derives from a woman aged 70-85 years in good health. The chain is built from TRBV6-2 or TRBV6-3 and TRBJ2-5, with 7 positions matching TRBD1. The CDR3: CASSAQQGTSETQYF. In DNA form, the CDR3 reads TGTGCCAGCAGTGCCCAACAGGGGACGTCGGAGACCCAGTACTTC.